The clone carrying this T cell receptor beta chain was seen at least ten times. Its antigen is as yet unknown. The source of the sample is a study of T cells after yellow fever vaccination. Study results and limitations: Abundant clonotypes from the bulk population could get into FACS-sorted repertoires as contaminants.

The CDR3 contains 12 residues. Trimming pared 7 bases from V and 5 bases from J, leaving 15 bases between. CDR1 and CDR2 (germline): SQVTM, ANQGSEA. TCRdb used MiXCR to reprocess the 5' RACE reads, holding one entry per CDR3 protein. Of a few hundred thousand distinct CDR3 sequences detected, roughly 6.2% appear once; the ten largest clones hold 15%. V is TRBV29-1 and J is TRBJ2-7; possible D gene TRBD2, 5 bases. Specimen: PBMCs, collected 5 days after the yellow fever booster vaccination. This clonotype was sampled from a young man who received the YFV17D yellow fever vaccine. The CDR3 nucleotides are TGCAGCGCAACACGGACGGGGAACGAGCAGTACTTC. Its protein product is CSATRTGNEQYF.